This T cell receptor beta chain was identified during a study of shared clonotypes between healthy human individuals. Germline lookup yields CDR1 MDHEN and CDR2 SYDVKM. After removal of 5 bases from V and 3 bases from J, the junction contained 5 bases not matched to a gene. The CDR3 contains 15 residues. Profiling relied on immunoSEQ multiplex PCR, and the TCRdb table lists in-frame clones only, not all of them. In the table there are roughly 700,000 clones, roughly 70% of which are singletons. The chain links TRBV28 to TRBJ1-5; TRBD1 agrees at 9 bases. What was sequenced was memory CD4+ T cells sorted from blood. The subset was: CD45RA-negative fraction. This sequence originates from a woman aged 25 to 39 in good health. CDR3 region: CASSLRDRVNQPQHF. Here the CDR3 DNA reads TGTGCCAGCAGTCTCCGGGACAGGGTCAATCAGCCCCAGCATTTT.